These 14 T cell receptor beta chains were all obtained from the same sample, sequenced in a study of relationships among human T cell subsets. Semiquantitative ARM-PCR amplified T cell receptor alpha and beta CDR3 regions from mRNA. ARM-PCR used tagged nested gene-specific primers, then communal superprimers for exponential amplification. TCRdb redid the calling of the multiplex PCR reads with MiXCR, one entry per CDR3 protein. In the table there are roughly 7,000 distinct CDR3 sequences, almost 70% of which are singletons. Naive plus transitional T cells were isolated with anti-CD45RA microbeads from pooled CD4+ and CD8+ T cells. Sequences were obtained from naive and transitional (CD45RA+) T cells sorted from blood. Receptors originate from a man aged 35 to 55 in good health.

The J gene is TRBJ2-7, the V gene TRBV20-1, with D possibly TRBD1 on 6 matching bases. The CDR3 has 12 residues. V was clipped by 0 bases and J by 4 bases, with 7 bases between them. Germline-derived CDR1 and CDR2 are DFQATT and SNEGSKA (reference sequence). The CDR3 protein is CSAREGAYEQYF. The DNA for the CDR3 is TGCAGTGCTAGAGAGGGGGCTTACGAGCAGTACTTC.

The chain has TRBV20-1 and TRBJ2-3, with 7 bases lining up with TRBD2. The CDR3 has 15 amino acids. J was trimmed by 3 bases and V by 6 bases; bases with no gene match: 12. Germline CDR1 DFQATT, CDR2 SNEGSKA (reference sequence). DNA for the CDR3: TGCAGTGCCCTCAATATGGGCGGGGGTACAGATACGCAGTATTTT. Translated: CSALNMGGGTDTQYF.

The chain combines TRBV11-3 with TRBJ2-1, with 10 nucleotides matching TRBD1. Trimming removed 5 bases from V and 5 bases from J; junction bases left unmatched: 9. The V gene's germline CDR1 is SGHNT and CDR2 YENEEA. The length of the CDR3 is 16 residues. CDR3 amino acids: CASSRLGTGVNNEQFF. Written as DNA, the CDR3 is TGTGCCAGCAGCCGACTAGGGACAGGGGTAAACAATGAGCAGTTCTTC.

Only a few counts were recorded for this clonotype. The rearrangement joins TRBV12-3 or TRBV12-4 to TRBJ1-1, with 7 bases lining up with TRBD1. This CDR3 is 14 amino acids long. V lost 6 bases and J lost 1; bases outside the gene matches: 5. This chain's CDR3 is CASSQGQANTEAFF. CDR3 sequence (DNA): TGTGCCAGCAGCCAAGGACAGGCGAACACTGAAGCTTTCTTT.

Concerning this clonotype itself: Its ends do not fully match the called genes, so a read error is possible. V gene TRBV19 combines with J gene TRBJ2-1; TRBD2 matches at 10 bases. This CDR3 is built from 15 residues. The germline V gene encodes CDR1 LNHDA and CDR2 SQIVND (reference sequence). The CDR3 nucleotides are TGTGCCAGCAGTACCGGGACTAGCGTTTACAATGAGCAGTTCTTC. This translates into CASSTGTSVYNEQFF.

The V gene is TRBV28, the J gene TRBJ2-3, with 8 bases lining up with TRBD2. This CDR3 is built from 18 residues. The germline CDR1 and CDR2 sequences are MDHEN and SYDVKM. With V trimmed by 3 bases and J by 3 bases, 14 bases remained unmatched. The CDR3: CASSFSLIAGRWTDTQYF. CDR3 DNA: TGTGCCAGCAGTTTTTCCTTGATAGCGGGACGATGGACAGATACGCAGTATTTT.

This clonotype was detected only a few times. The rearrangement links TRBV12-3 or TRBV12-4 to TRBJ2-1; 7 nucleotides agree with TRBD2. V dropped 5 bases and J dropped 0; count of bases not matched to a gene: 4. The CDR3 runs 15 residues. The CDR3 DNA is TGTGCCAGCAGTGTGACTAGCTACTCCTACAATGAGCAGTTCTTC. Protein: CASSVTSYSYNEQFF.

The rearrangement joins TRBV11-2 to TRBJ2-7, with 9 bases lining up with TRBD2. The trim removed 2 bases at V and 0 bases at J, leaving 8 bases unmatched. CDR3 size: 17 residues. Looked up from germline, CDR1 is SGHAT and CDR2 is FQNNGV. CDR3 sequence: CASSLTSSGRTSYEQYF. DNA of the CDR3: TGTGCCAGCAGCTTAACCTCCAGCGGGAGGACCTCCTACGAGCAGTACTTC.

The chain recombines TRBV20-1 with TRBJ2-2; D not certain. In germline, CDR1 is DFQATT, CDR2 SNEGSKA (reference sequence). V was cut by 8 bases and J by 6 bases, with 13 bases left in between. This CDR3 has 12 amino acids. As DNA, the CDR3 is TGCAGTACTGATACGGCGGCCGGGGAGCTGTTTTTT. Translating it yields CSTDTAAGELFF.

About this clonotype itself: The junction does not match germline at one end; this may be a read error. The chain recombines TRBV19 with TRBJ2-1; 10 bases align to TRBD2. Germline assignment: CDR1 LNHDA and CDR2 SQIVND (reference sequence). The CDR3 sequence is 15 residues long. CDR3 sequence: CANSIAGLAFDEQFF. The CDR3 nucleotides are TGTGCCAATAGTATCGCGGGACTAGCGTTTGATGAGCAGTTCTTC. The whole variable domain, remainder taken from reference TRBV19 and TRBJ2-1, is DGGITQSPKYLFRKEGQNVTLSCEQNLNHDAMYWYRQDPGQGLRLIYYSQIVNDFQKGDIAEGYSVSREKKESFPLTVTSAQKNPTAFYLCANSIAGLAFDEQFFGPGTRLTVL.

J is TRBJ2-7 and V is TRBV5-1; no reliable D call. Germline CDR1 reads SGHRS; CDR2 reads YFSETQ. With 2 bases removed from V and 6 bases from J, the gap between germline ends came to 12 bases. This CDR3 spans 13 amino acids. The chain's CDR3 is CASSLRPGGEQYF. The CDR3 coding sequence is TGCGCCAGCAGCTTACGGCCTGGCGGCGAGCAGTACTTC.

This clonotype has only one observation. An end of the junction differs from the germline gene, which may be a read error. This chain uses TRBV19 with TRBJ1-3; TRBD1 might be the D (5 bases). This CDR3 contains 15 residues. The germline gives CDR1 LNHDA, CDR2 SQIVND (reference sequence). The CDR3 bases are TGTGTCAGTACCCATGAACCGGGACTCCGAGGCACCATATATTTT. Translated: CVSTHEPGLRGTIYF.

This rearrangement joins TRBV7-9 to TRBJ2-3, with TRBD2 identical over 8 bases. Germline V gene lookup returns CDR1 SEHNR and CDR2 FQNEAQ (reference sequence). This CDR3 comprises 15 residues. V trimming: 0 bases; J trimming: 2 bases; junction bases outside the gene matches: 1. CDR3 in amino acids: CASSLAAGATDTQYF. The CDR3 nucleotides read TGTGCCAGCAGCTTAGCAGCGGGGGCCACAGATACGCAGTATTTT.

The chain links TRBV18 to TRBJ2-1; D not certain. The ends were cut back, 3 bases at V and 4 bases at J, with 13 bases in the middle. The CDR3 extends over 15 amino acids. Germline CDR1 and CDR2: KGHSH and LQKENI. The CDR3 loop reads CASSPDGSQYNEQFF. CDR3 sequence (DNA): TGTGCCAGCTCACCCGACGGGTCGCAGTACAATGAGCAGTTCTTC.